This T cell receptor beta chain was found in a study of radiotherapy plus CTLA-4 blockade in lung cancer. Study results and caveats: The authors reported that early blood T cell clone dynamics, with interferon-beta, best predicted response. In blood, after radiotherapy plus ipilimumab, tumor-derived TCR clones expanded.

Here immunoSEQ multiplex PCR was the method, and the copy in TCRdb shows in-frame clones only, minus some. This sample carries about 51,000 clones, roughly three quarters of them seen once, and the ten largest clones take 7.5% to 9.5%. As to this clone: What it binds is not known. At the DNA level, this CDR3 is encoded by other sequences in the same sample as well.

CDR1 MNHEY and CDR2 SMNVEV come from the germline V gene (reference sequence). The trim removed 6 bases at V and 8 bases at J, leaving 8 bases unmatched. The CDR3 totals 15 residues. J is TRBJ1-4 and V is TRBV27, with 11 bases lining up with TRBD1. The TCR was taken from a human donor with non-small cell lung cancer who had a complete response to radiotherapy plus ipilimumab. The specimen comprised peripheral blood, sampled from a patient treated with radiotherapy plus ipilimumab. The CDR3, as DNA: TGTGCCAGCAGAGAGTGGACAGGGGGCGGAGAAAAACTGTTTTTT. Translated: CASREWTGGGEKLFF.